These 13 T cell receptor beta chains were sequenced from one sample in a study of T cell repertoires in cytomegalovirus infection. TCRdb re-analysed the reads in MiXCR, keeping a single row per CDR3 protein. The sample includes hundreds of thousands of distinct CDR3 sequences, roughly 29% of them seen just once. The antigens for these receptors are not known. Sequencing used cultured PBMCs, obtained from culture after CMV antigen stimulation. The source of these receptors is a human donor in good health (CMV status not recorded). Some clones in this sample may be carry-over from other donors' samples.

This chain uses TRBV20-1 with TRBJ2-7, with TRBD2 identical over 7 bases. Trimming removed 5 bases from V and 0 bases from J; junction bases left unmatched: 19. The CDR3 extends over 18 amino acids. Germline assignment: CDR1 DFQATT and CDR2 SNEGSKA (reference sequence). The CDR3: CSALPVGGGGGSSYEQYF. The CDR3 DNA follows: TGCAGTGCTCTACCCGTGGGAGGTGGAGGCGGGAGCTCCTACGAGCAGTACTTC.

The V and J genes are TRBV20-1 and TRBJ2-2, with TRBD1 matching 11 bases. CDR3 length: 15 amino acids. With V trimmed by 6 bases and J by 5 bases, 8 bases remained unmatched. CDR1 DFQATT and CDR2 SNEGSKA come from the germline V gene (reference sequence). CDR3 residues: CSATDRGQGTGELFF. DNA for the CDR3: TGCAGTGCAACGGACAGGGGGCAGGGAACCGGGGAGCTGTTTTTT.

V usage is TRBV10-3 and J usage is TRBJ1-1; TRBD1 might be the D (6 bases). The CDR3 length is 15 residues. The V and J ends lost 3 bases and 2 bases respectively, with 13 bases between them. CDR1 ENHRY and CDR2 SYGVKD come from the germline V gene. CDR3 nucleotides: TGTGCCATCAGTGACGGCAGGGGACTTAACACTGAAGCTTTCTTT. This encodes CAISDGRGLNTEAFF.

In this sample, this clonotype turned up many times. The chain recombines TRBV7-8 with TRBJ2-1; TRBD1 or TRBD2 may be the D gene (5 bases each). The V and J ends lost 0 bases and 2 bases respectively, with 11 bases between them. CDR3 length equals 16 residues. Looked up from germline, CDR1 is SGHVS and CDR2 is FQNEAQ. CDR3 nucleotides: TGTGCCAGCAGCTTAGCCGACCGGGACCCCTACAATGAGCAGTTCTTC. The encoded protein is CASSLADRDPYNEQFF.

In this sample, this clonotype turned up once. One junction end does not reproduce the germline sequence, and a read error may be involved. The chain is built from TRBV4-1 and TRBJ2-2; 9 bases match TRBD1. Per germline, CDR1 MGHRA and CDR2 YSYEKL. This CDR3 is 16 amino acids long. The CDR3 nucleotides are TGTGCCAGCAGGACAGGGGAGGCCGCGAACACCGGGGAGCTGTTTTTT. Protein product: CASRTGEAANTGELFF.

In regard to this clonotype: This sequence may be a read error, since a much larger clone differs from it by one base. The V gene is TRBV5-4, the J gene TRBJ2-3, with TRBD2 matching over 10 bases. The CDR3 runs to 16 residues. Germline CDR1 and CDR2: SGHNT and YYREEE (reference sequence). J was trimmed by 0 bases and V by 4 bases; bases with no gene match: 5. The chain's CDR3 is CASSTWTSGSTDTQYF. The CDR3 bases are TGTGCCAGCAGCACCTGGACTAGCGGAAGCACAGATACGCAGTATTTT.

This clonotype was counted a few times. V is TRBV7-8 and J is TRBJ2-2, with 12 bases lining up with TRBD2. J lost 6 bases, V lost 0 bases, and 5 bases had no gene match. Germline CDR1 is SGHVS and CDR2 is FQNEAQ. This CDR3 region has 17 residues. CDR3 coding DNA: TGTGCCAGCAGCTTAGCAACTAGCGGGAGGCGGGCCGGGGAGCTGTTTTTT. Translating it yields CASSLATSGRRAGELFF.

The chain combines TRBV27 with TRBJ2-5; D ambiguous. V was trimmed by 3 bases and J by 2 bases, leaving 16 bases between them. Germline-derived CDR1 and CDR2 are MNHEY and SMNVEV (reference sequence). The CDR3 loop spans 16 amino acids. This CDR3 reads CASSLEKSTRQETQYF. The CDR3, as DNA: TGTGCCAGCAGTTTGGAGAAGTCTACCAGACAAGAGACCCAGTACTTC.

This clonotype was detected a few times. The rearrangement links TRBV12-3 or TRBV12-4 to TRBJ2-5; 7 positions match TRBD2. V gave up 7 bases and J gave up 5 bases; unmatched junction bases: 13. This CDR3 spans 15 amino acids. The CDR3 region has the DNA TGTGCCAGCACCCCTGGGCTAGCGGTTCTGGAGACCCAGTACTTC. Translated: CASTPGLAVLETQYF.

The V gene is TRBV19, the J gene TRBJ1-2; 9 positions agree with TRBD1. Unmatched junction bases numbered 9, after V lost 5 bases and J lost 8 bases. In germline, CDR1 is LNHDA, CDR2 SQIVND (reference sequence). The CDR3 extends over 14 amino acids. In DNA form, the CDR3 reads TGTGCCAGTAGTTGGGACAGGGCTGGTCGAGGCTACACCTTC. Protein sequence: CASSWDRAGRGYTF.

This clonotype was counted a few times. V is TRBV5-4 and J is TRBJ2-2; 9 positions agree with TRBD1. This CDR3 is 18 amino acids long. The V gene end was trimmed by 4 bases and the J gene end by 1 base; junction bases not matched to a gene: 11. CDR1 is SGHNT, CDR2 YYREEE, per germline (reference sequence). The CDR3 nucleotides are TGTGCCAGCAGCCGGACAGGGGTCGCTCCTGTGAACACCGGGGAGCTGTTTTTT. The encoded protein is CASSRTGVAPVNTGELFF.

V and J are TRBV7-9 and TRBJ1-2; D is ambiguous. The V gene lost 5 bases and the J gene lost 4 bases, with 14 bases spanning the gap. CDR1 and CDR2 (germline): SEHNR, FQNEAQ (reference sequence). The CDR3 runs to 14 residues. CDR3: CASSPPTTFYGYTF. CDR3 DNA sequence: TGTGCCAGCAGCCCCCCAACTACCTTCTATGGCTACACCTTC.

This clonotype was seen a handful of times. V gene TRBV7-2 combines with J gene TRBJ1-3; 8 bases match TRBD1. CDR1 is SGHTA and CDR2 is FQGNSA in the germline V gene. V dropped 5 bases and J dropped 0; count of bases not matched to a gene: 9. The CDR3 sequence is 17 residues long. CDR3 in amino acids: CASSLHWTGLSGNTIYF. CDR3 nucleotides: TGTGCCAGCAGCCTACACTGGACAGGGCTCTCTGGAAACACCATATATTTT.